The rows below give T cell receptor beta chains drawn from one sample of a study of T cell repertoires in cytomegalovirus infection. These receptors have no known antigen. TCRdb re-analysed the reads in MiXCR, keeping a single row per CDR3 protein. The sample includes hundreds of thousands of distinct CDR3 sequences, approximately 30% of them seen just once. The sequenced sample was cultured CD8+ T cells from PBMCs, obtained from culture after CMV antigen stimulation. Receptors were obtained from a human donor in good health (CMV status not recorded). Some clones in this sample may be carry-over from other donors' samples. Both conserved end residues are part of each CDR3. A D gene is named only where the DNA matches it firmly. Expanded clones get a size class; other rows say once, few or many, or leave the size out.

d_call	cdr3_length	v_call	j_call	clone_size	cdr3_nt	cdr3_aa
TRBD1	15	TRBV6-2/TRBV6-3	TRBJ2-1	-	TGTGCCAGCAGTTATTCCGGGACAGCCTACAATGAGCAGTTCTTC	CASSYSGTAYNEQFF
-	15	TRBV7-9	TRBJ2-7	-	TGTGCCAGCATCAACCCGGCGGCAAGCTCCTACGAGCAGTACTTC	CASINPAASSYEQYF
-	12	TRBV7-6	TRBJ1-2	-	TGTGCCAGCAGCTCGCACAGGGACGGCTACACCTTC	CASSSHRDGYTF
-	17	TRBV5-5	TRBJ2-2	once	TGTGCCAGCAGCTTGTGGGCAGGCCAACTAGACACCGGGGAGCTGTTTTTT	CASSLWAGQLDTGELFF
-	15	TRBV14	TRBJ2-1	-	TGTGCCAACAGCCAACGCAGGGGTAACTACAATGAGCAGTTCTTC	CANSQRRGNYNEQFF
-	13	TRBV20-1	TRBJ2-7	-	TGCAGTGCTCAGGGAGCGAACTCCTACGAGCAGTACTTC	CSAQGANSYEQYF
-	13	TRBV7-6	TRBJ2-3	-	TGTGCCAGCAGCCAAGGGGGTGTGAATACGCAGAATTTT	CASSQGGVNTQNF
TRBD1	15	TRBV5-1	TRBJ2-7	-	TGCGCCAGCAGCTACACCGGGACAGGGAGATACGAGCAGTACTTC	CASSYTGTGRYEQYF
-	17	TRBV15	TRBJ2-1	few	TGTGCCACCAGCAGAGATGTGGCAGCCTTCGCCTACAATGAGCAGTTCTTC	CATSRDVAAFAYNEQFF
-	14	TRBV5-1	TRBJ1-1	-	TGCGCCAGCAGCTCCGCAGGGATCGACACTGAAGCTTTCTTT	CASSSAGIDTEAFF
TRBD1	15	TRBV4-1	TRBJ1-1	many	TGCGCCAGCAGACGGGAAGACAGGGCGAACACTGAAGCTTTCTTT	CASRREDRANTEAFF
-	15	TRBV20-1	TRBJ1-2	-	TGCAGTGCTAGACTCAGAACCCAGGTGCCCTATGGCTACACCTTC	CSARLRTQVPYGYTF
-	16	TRBV20-1	TRBJ2-1	-	TGCAGTGCTCCATCGGAGGGGTTGAGCTCCTACAATGAGCAGTTCTTC	CSAPSEGLSSYNEQFF
-	12	TRBV6-1	TRBJ2-1	-	TGTGCCAGCAGTTTCAGGATAAATGAGCAGTTCTTC	CASSFRINEQFF
TRBD1	13	TRBV11-2	TRBJ1-1	many	TGTGCCAGCAGCCGAGACAGGGAAGGGAAAGCTTTCTTT	CASSRDREGKAFF
-	15	TRBV6-2/TRBV6-3	TRBJ2-2	-	TGTGCCAGCAGTCAGACTCGGGCGAACACCGGGGAGCTGTTTTTT	CASSQTRANTGELFF
TRBD1	14	TRBV7-6	TRBJ1-1	-	TGTGCCAGCAGGGCCCGGACAGGGATCGCTGAAGCTTTCTTT	CASRARTGIAEAFF
TRBD2	18	TRBV20-1	TRBJ2-6	-	TGCAGTGCTAGGAGACTAGCGGGGGGCCTCTCTGGGGCCAACGTCCTGACTTTC	CSARRLAGGLSGANVLTF
-	12	TRBV5-1	TRBJ2-2	-	TGCGCCAGCAGCTTAAGATACGGGGAGCTGTTTTTT	CASSLRYGELFF
-	18	TRBV7-6	TRBJ2-5	many	TGTGCCAGCAGCTTAGACCTACATAACCTAGAACACCAAGAGACCCAGTACTTC	CASSLDLHNLEHQETQYF
-	15	TRBV2	TRBJ2-5	few	TGTGCCAGCAGTGAAGATACGGAGGTTCAAGAGACCCAGTACTTC	CASSEDTEVQETQYF
-	15	TRBV20-1	TRBJ2-7	-	TGCAGTGCTAGAGATCCCAGAAAGGGGGCCTACGAGCAGTACTTC	CSARDPRKGAYEQYF
-	16	TRBV20-1	TRBJ2-1	many	TGCAGTGCTAATCTCCCGGGACTGGGGGTCTACAATGAGCAGTTCTTC	CSANLPGLGVYNEQFF
-	15	TRBV19	TRBJ2-1	few	TGTGCCACGAATCTGGGAGACCCTGACTACAATGAGCAGTTCTTC	CATNLGDPDYNEQFF
-	17	TRBV7-8	TRBJ2-3	-	TGTGCCAGCAGCTTAGCGAGGGCCCGCGGTAGCACAGATACGCAGTATTTT	CASSLARARGSTDTQYF
TRBD1	19	TRBV7-1	TRBJ1-6	few	TGTGCCAGCAGCAACGTGGACAGGGCGGGCTTTGGCTTTAAGTCACCCCTCCACTTT	CASSNVDRAGFGFKSPLHF
TRBD1	15	TRBV11-2	TRBJ2-7	-	TGTGCCAGCAGCTACGGGACAGGGTACCTCTACGAGCAGTACTTC	CASSYGTGYLYEQYF
TRBD1	14	TRBV12-3/TRBV12-4	TRBJ2-5	-	TGTGCCAGCAGTTACGGGACAGTCCGAGAGACCCAGTACTTC	CASSYGTVRETQYF
-	16	TRBV5-8	TRBJ1-5	-	TGTGCCAGCAGCTTTTTACAGGGCGGGTATCGGCAGCCCCAGCATTTT	CASSFLQGGYRQPQHF
-	12	TRBV27	TRBJ2-7	-	TGTGCCACCCAGAGTCCAGGGGACGAGCAGTACTTC	CATQSPGDEQYF
-	16	TRBV28	TRBJ2-5	few	TGTGCCAGCAGTTCGGGGGACAGCAACTCACAAGAGACCCAGTACTTC	CASSSGDSNSQETQYF
-	14	TRBV12-3/TRBV12-4	TRBJ2-1	-	TGTGCCAGCAGTTTCGGAAGCTCCTACAATGAGCAGCTCTTC	CASSFGSSYNEQLF
-	11	TRBV20-1	TRBJ1-1	many	TGCAGTGCTACTCGGGCGGGTGAAGCTTTCTTT	CSATRAGEAFF
TRBD2	16	TRBV6-5	TRBJ2-7	-	TGTGCCAGCAGTTACTCCAGCGGACTAGCGGGGGGAGAGCAGTACTTC	CASSYSSGLAGGEQYF
TRBD2	16	TRBV7-9	TRBJ2-5	-	TGTGCCAGCAGTCAACTAGCGGGGGGAGAGGAAGAGACCCAGTACTTC	CASSQLAGGEEETQYF
-	14	TRBV27	TRBJ2-2	-	TGTGCCAGCAGTTCAGCGGGCTACACCGGGGAGCTGTTTTTT	CASSSAGYTGELFF
TRBD1	15	TRBV4-2	TRBJ1-4	many	TGTGCCAGCAGCCACCTGACAGGGGGTACTGAAAAACTGTTTTTT	CASSHLTGGTEKLFF
TRBD2	14	TRBV27	TRBJ2-1	few	TGTGCCAGCGCACTAGCGGGCGTGTACAATGAGCAGTTCTTC	CASALAGVYNEQFF
-	15	TRBV7-2	TRBJ2-2	-	TGTGCCAGCAGCTTATTCCCAATGAACACCGGGGAGCTGTTTTTT	CASSLFPMNTGELFF
TRBD1	17	TRBV3-1	TRBJ2-1	-	TGTGCCAGCAGCCAAGATGAGGGAGACAGGGTAGGGAATGAGCAGTTCTTC	CASSQDEGDRVGNEQFF
-	14	TRBV6-5	TRBJ1-1	-	TGTGCCAGCAGTTACCTGGGGCCGAACACTGAAGCTTTCTTT	CASSYLGPNTEAFF
TRBD1	16	TRBV5-1	TRBJ1-1	-	TGCGCCAGCAGCCACTCCCAGACAGGGGCGAACACTGAAGCTTTCTTT	CASSHSQTGANTEAFF
TRBD2	15	TRBV7-6	TRBJ2-1	-	TGTGCCAGCAGCGTCGGGGGGGGGACTTACAATGAGCAGTTCTTC	CASSVGGGTYNEQFF
TRBD1	15	TRBV27	TRBJ1-5	-	TGTGCCAGCAGTTCCCGGACAGGACGGAATCAGCCCCAGCATTTT	CASSSRTGRNQPQHF
-	12	TRBV7-9	TRBJ2-5	few	TGTGCCAGCAGCTTAGGATATGAGACCCAGTACTTC	CASSLGYETQYF
-	15	TRBV12-3/TRBV12-4	TRBJ1-2	few	TGTGCCAGCAGGGCTAGAGACAGGAGTAACTATGGCTACACCTTC	CASRARDRSNYGYTF
TRBD2	14	TRBV12-3/TRBV12-4	TRBJ2-5	-	TGTGCCAGCAGACATAGCGGGGGGCGGGAGACCCAGTACTTC	CASRHSGGRETQYF
-	16	TRBV27	TRBJ1-1	few	TGTGCCAGCAGTTGGGCGGCGGCTAAAAGTCAGACTGAAGCTTTCTTT	CASSWAAAKSQTEAFF
TRBD1	15	TRBV15	TRBJ2-1	few	TGTGCCACCAGTTCCCGGGACAGGGGCGGGTGGGAGCAGTTCTTC	CATSSRDRGGWEQFF
-	14	TRBV7-6	TRBJ1-2	few	TGTGCCAGCAGCGTACCGGTGATTAACTATGGCTACACCTTC	CASSVPVINYGYTF
-	12	TRBV7-8	TRBJ1-4	many	TGTGCCAGCAGGGGGAGAGGTGAAAAACTGTTTTTT	CASRGRGEKLFF
-	17	TRBV10-3	TRBJ1-4	once	TGTGCCATCAGTGAGCCGGGGATGCCGGGTACTAATGAAAAACTGTTTTTT	CAISEPGMPGTNEKLFF
TRBD1	14	TRBV27	TRBJ2-2	-	TGTGCCAGCAACAGCAGGGGGATCACCGGGGAGCTGTTTTTT	CASNSRGITGELFF
-	13	TRBV5-4	TRBJ2-5	-	TGTGCCAGCAGCTTGGGGGATCCGGAGACCCAGTACTTC	CASSLGDPETQYF
TRBD2	15	TRBV5-1	TRBJ2-3	-	TGCGCCAGCAGCTGGGGACTAGACGGTACAGATACGCAGTATTTT	CASSWGLDGTDTQYF
-	17	TRBV7-2	TRBJ1-2	few	TGTGCCAGCAGCCTCGACTCAGGGCGAGAATTAAACTATGGCTACACCTTC	CASSLDSGRELNYGYTF
TRBD2	16	TRBV7-3	TRBJ2-1	few	TGTGCCAGCAGCCGGATTGGGGGGGGACCCACCAATGAGCAGTTCTTC	CASSRIGGGPTNEQFF
TRBD2	19	TRBV6-2/TRBV6-3	TRBJ2-1	-	TGTGCCAGCAGTCGACCTATCCGGACTAGCGGGGGGGAAAACAATGAGCAGTTCTTC	CASSRPIRTSGGENNEQFF
TRBD2	17	TRBV7-6	TRBJ2-1	many	TGTGCCAGCAGCTTAGAGGGGACTAGCGGCGGAAGAAATGAGCAGTTCTTC	CASSLEGTSGGRNEQFF
-	17	TRBV7-6	TRBJ2-1	few	TGTGCCAGCAGCTCCCCAGAGGGCAGGGCCACTTTCAATGAGCAGTTCTTC	CASSSPEGRATFNEQFF